Listed below are T cell receptor beta chains from one sample, sequenced in a study of T cell responses to AZD1222 COVID-19 vaccine. Data came from immunoSEQ multiplex PCR; TCRdb stores just in-frame clones and leaves some out. The repertoire has about 19,000 clones, roughly 80% of them found once; the top ten carry roughly 23%. Sequenced material: peripheral blood, taken 28 days after the second AZD1222 dose. These receptors were collected from an adult who received the AZD1222 COVID-19 vaccine. CDR3s include the opening cysteine and the closing phenylalanine or tryptophan. The D gene is left open where the match is weak. Part of the rows lack a size; the others show once, few, many or a class for expanded clones.

len,v_gene,abundance,j_gene,d_gene,CDR3nt,CDR3aa
13,TRBV6-5,.,TRBJ2-6,TRBD1,TGTGCCAGCCTGAGACAGGGGGCCACCTACCTGACTTTC,CASLRQGATYLTF
12,TRBV5-3,.,TRBJ2-3,.,TGTGCCAGGGACAGAGGCCCAGATACGCAGTATTTT,CARDRGPDTQYF
13,TRBV25-1,.,TRBJ1-6,TRBD1,TGTGCCAGCAGTGTGCAGGGGGCTTCACCCCTCCACTTT,CASSVQGASPLHF
14,TRBV3-1/TRBV3-2,.,TRBJ2-5,TRBD1,TGTGCCAGCAGCCAGAACAGGGGACAAGAGACCCAGTACTTC,CASSQNRGQETQYF
15,TRBV18,.,TRBJ2-1,.,TGTGCCAGCTCACGGGAGCTGAGCTCCTACAATGAGCAGTTCTTC,CASSRELSSYNEQFF
11,TRBV11-2,.,TRBJ2-7,.,TGTGCCAGCAGCTCAAACTACGAGCAGTACTTC,CASSSNYEQYF
15,TRBV19,.,TRBJ2-1,TRBD2,TGTGCCAGTAGTATCTCCGGGACTAGGAGGCCTGAGCAGTTCTTC,CASSISGTRRPEQFF
15,TRBV4-3,.,TRBJ1-2,TRBD1,TGCGCCAGCAGCCAAGATCTATACAGGGGAGGTGGCTACACCTTC,CASSQDLYRGGGYTF
15,TRBV7-9,.,TRBJ1-2,.,TGTGCCAGCAGAAACCGCACCAGCATGAGCTATGGCTACACCTTC,CASRNRTSMSYGYTF
11,TRBV10-2,few,TRBJ2-7,.,TGCGCCAGCAGTCCCGAAAACAAGCAGTACTTC,CASSPENKQYF
22,TRBV7-8,.,TRBJ2-5,TRBD2,TGTGCCAGCAGCTCCGGGGGGCGGTGGGGACTAGCGGGAGAGTGGGGCCAAGAGACCCAGTACTTC,CASSSGGRWGLAGEWGQETQYF
19,TRBV19,few,TRBJ1-1,.,TGTGCCAGTAGTAACCTCCGGTTGGAGGGGCCCAACACAAACACTGAAGCTTTCTTT,CASSNLRLEGPNTNTEAFF
17,TRBV2,few,TRBJ2-2,.,TGTGCCAGCAGTGAAGCCCCTGGGGAGGTGAGGACCGGGGAGCTGTTTTTT,CASSEAPGEVRTGELFF
13,TRBV5-1,.,TRBJ2-5,.,TGCGCCAGCAGTGTGTGGGGCCAAGAGACCCAGTACTTC,CASSVWGQETQYF
21,TRBV6-2/TRBV6-3,.,TRBJ2-2,TRBD2,TGTGCCAGCAGTTACGAGTTCAGTCGAACTAGCGGGACGGTACACACCGGGGAGCTGTTTTTT,CASSYEFSRTSGTVHTGELFF
14,TRBV7-2,.,TRBJ1-4,.,TGTGCCAGCAGCACACAGGCGGGCATCGAAAAACTGTTTTTT,CASSTQAGIEKLFF
15,TRBV2,.,TRBJ1-4,.,TGCGCCGGAGGAGGTCAGGGACGGGCTAATGAAAAACTGTTTTTT,CAGGGQGRANEKLFF
15,TRBV6-5,once,TRBJ1-5,TRBD1,TGTGCTAGCACCGGGGGGACAGGGGGTCATCAGCCCCAGCATTTT,CASTGGTGGHQPQHF
14,TRBV18,.,TRBJ2-5,.,TGTGCCAGCTCCCCCGGAGGGGGACAAGAGACCCAGTACTTC,CASSPGGGQETQYF
15,TRBV18,.,TRBJ1-6,.,TGTGCCAGCTCACCAACAGGGAGTGAAGATTCACCCCTCCACTTT,CASSPTGSEDSPLHF
14,TRBV3-1/TRBV3-2,.,TRBJ1-1,.,TGTGCCAGCAGCCGGGGGACCTTCGGGACTGAAGCTTTCTTT,CASSRGTFGTEAFF
13,TRBV5-6,.,TRBJ1-3,.,TGTGCCAGCAGCTTACGCATCAGTAACACCATATATTTT,CASSLRISNTIYF
17,TRBV5-8,.,TRBJ2-6,TRBD1,TGTGCCAGCAGCTGGACAGGGGGCGCGAATGGGGCCAACGTCCTGACTTTC,CASSWTGGANGANVLTF
14,TRBV10-3,.,TRBJ1-1,.,TGTGCCATCAGTGAGTTGGCAGGGAACACTGAAGCTTTCTTT,CAISELAGNTEAFF
15,TRBV5-5,.,TRBJ2-5,TRBD2,TGTGCCAGCAGTTTTGGACTAGTGGAAGGAGAGACCCAGTACTTC,CASSFGLVEGETQYF
24,TRBV24-1,.,TRBJ2-5,TRBD1,TGTGCCACCAGTGATTTTAGGGCCCCGGACAGGGGGTCCATGGAGGGAGTCTGGCAAGAGACCCAGTACTTC,CATSDFRAPDRGSMEGVWQETQYF
18,TRBV11-2,.,TRBJ2-3,TRBD2,TGTGCCAGCAGCTTAGCTACCTTAGCGGGGGAAAACACAGATACGCAGTATTTT,CASSLATLAGENTDTQYF
14,TRBV19,.,TRBJ1-3,.,TGTGCCAGTAGCGCTAGAAGGGGAGAAAACACCATATATTTT,CASSARRGENTIYF
15,TRBV6-5,.,TRBJ1-2,.,TGTGCCAGCAGTTTAAGAAGGGAGATGAACTATGGCTACACCTTC,CASSLRREMNYGYTF
15,TRBV7-2,.,TRBJ2-2,TRBD1,TGTGCCAGCAGCCGGGACAGGGGAGGGACCGGGGAGCTGTTTTTT,CASSRDRGGTGELFF
11,TRBV7-2,.,TRBJ1-6,.,TGTGCCAGCAGCTTAGGACAATATCTCCACTTT,CASSLGQYLHF
13,TRBV6-5,.,TRBJ2-7,.,TGTGCCAGCAGTCGACATCCAGGCTACGAGCAGTACTTC,CASSRHPGYEQYF
14,TRBV5-1,.,TRBJ2-2,.,TGCGCCAGCAGCCCGGCATCAATCACCGGGGAGCTGTTTTTT,CASSPASITGELFF
11,TRBV7-2,.,TRBJ2-7,.,TGTGCCAGCAGCCGTTCCTACGAGCAGTACTTC,CASSRSYEQYF
13,TRBV19,once,TRBJ2-7,.,TGTGCCAGTAGTACCTCGAGCCTCTACGAGCAGTACTTC,CASSTSSLYEQYF